A selection of T cell receptor beta chains follows, all from one sample in a study of shared clonotypes between healthy human individuals. This table comes from immunoSEQ multiplex PCR, and its TCRdb copy is limited to in-frame clones, with some not included. The sample yields hundreds of thousands of clones, around 96% seen once. Material: naive CD4+ T cells sorted from blood. The receptors originated from a woman aged 25 to 39 in good health. Each CDR3 is given with its conserved first and last residue. The D gene is left open where the match is weak. Clone size is stated in some rows and not others, as once, few, many or a class when expanded.

D,size,J,V,DNA,CDR3
NA,NA,TRBJ2-7,TRBV9,TGTGCCAGTACTCCGGGGGTCGGGAGTGGCGAGCAGTACTTC,CASTPGVGSGEQYF
TRBD1,NA,TRBJ2-2,TRBV5-1,TGCGCCAGCAGCTTATTGACAGGGGCTATCGGGGAGCTGTTTTTT,CASSLLTGAIGELFF
NA,few,TRBJ2-2,TRBV7-9,TGTGCCAGCAGCTCCACAGGCCCCGGGGAGCTGTTTTTT,CASSSTGPGELFF
NA,once,TRBJ2-1,TRBV28,TGTGCCAGCAGCCGTCTAATAAGCTACAATGAGCAGTTCTTC,CASSRLISYNEQFF
TRBD1,NA,TRBJ1-2,TRBV18,TGTGCCAGCTCACAAAATCCTACAGGGGGCTATGGCTACACCTTC,CASSQNPTGGYGYTF
NA,NA,TRBJ2-7,TRBV11-1,TGTGCCGTCCGGGACGGAGGAGGCGAGCAGTACTTC,CAVRDGGGEQYF
TRBD1,NA,TRBJ1-2,TRBV5-1,TGCGCCAGCAGCACCAGGGGGCATCAAGGAGGCTACACCTTC,CASSTRGHQGGYTF
NA,NA,TRBJ1-1,TRBV6-5,TGTGCCAGCAGACGGCTCACTGAAGCTTTCTTT,CASRRLTEAFF
TRBD2,NA,TRBJ2-2,TRBV27,TGTGCCAGCAGTCCCTCTAGCGGGAGGGCCCCCGGGGAGCTGTTTTTT,CASSPSSGRAPGELFF
TRBD2,NA,TRBJ2-1,TRBV6-5,TGTGCCAGCAGTAGAGCGGGAGTCAATGAGCAGTTCTTC,CASSRAGVNEQFF
NA,NA,TRBJ2-1,TRBV15,TGTGCCACCGCACTCCAGTGGGCCGGTTACAATGAGCAGTTCTTC,CATALQWAGYNEQFF
TRBD2,once,TRBJ2-1,TRBV11-3,TGTGCCAGCAGCTTGGGACTAAAGGCTGAGCAGTTCTTC,CASSLGLKAEQFF
NA,NA,TRBJ2-7,TRBV18,TGTGCCAGCTCACCGTCCCACGAGCAGTACTTC,CASSPSHEQYF
NA,NA,TRBJ2-1,TRBV5-1,TGCGCCAGCAGCTTGGCCCTGGGTTCCCATGAGCAGTTCTTC,CASSLALGSHEQFF